This TCR beta chain was retrieved from a study of blood T cell repertoires in COVID-19 (TCRdb year 2020). For the wider study: Collaborator samples came from the United States, Italy and Spain and covered acute and convalescent phases of COVID-19. The repertoires were released in a freely available public database meant as a resource for research on the immune response to SARS-CoV-2. Subjects who had been exposed to COVID-19, were actively infected with it, or had recovered from it provided the deeply sampled blood TCRbeta repertoires that made up the dataset. The material from the prospective study consisted of cDNA or gDNA derived from T cells, B-cell-depleted T cells, or PBMCs. A de-identified subject ID, COVID-19 status, age in years and sex were almost always included in the sample metadata. HLA class I and class II types, where available, came from metadata supplied by the sample provider rather than from assay-based typing. The samples were drawn from the first 160 participants of the ongoing ImmuneRACE study and from 950 to 1,500 subjects provided by 6 global collaborators.

TCRbeta CDR3 regions were amplified from genomic DNA using the immunoSEQ Assay, a bias-controlled multiplex PCR. In the original analysis: Within the assay, amplification of reference gene primers was used to estimate how many nucleated cells each sample contained. To quantify the absolute abundance of each unique TCRbeta CDR3 rearrangement, sequence reads were collapsed and filtered. Productive Simpson clonality was computed per sample as the square root of Simpson's diversity index over productive rearrangements. TCRdb retrieved this table from immuneACCESS and kept in-frame rearrangements only. Not all clones are present; in checked studies, unresolved V genes account for under half, and no reason is known for the remainder. Clonal size and the V and J genes are those of that table, whereas D and trimming came from the DNA. Recorded for this sample are approximately 250,000 clones; around four fifths of them occurred a single time. 4% of the sample is in the top ten clones.

Spanning cysteine to phenylalanine, the CDR3 consists of 15 amino acids. Only the CDR3 portion is preserved as DNA: 45 bases, with reading frame beginning at the first base. Sequences MNHEY (CDR1) and SVGAGI (CDR2) are obtained from the germline V gene. The V end loses 6 bases and the J end loses 0 bases, and a stretch of 11 bases separates them. Details on this clone: It lacks a known antigen. Base qualities are not recorded, but no much larger clone differs from it by a single base.

Collaborating institutions collected whole blood in K2EDTA tubes following their own protocols. For TCRbeta analysis, collaborators shipped samples in one of three forms: frozen whole blood, isolated PBMCs, or DNA extracted from either of those sample types. Results and caveats for the whole study, not just this receptor: How much clinical and demographic metadata was included differed by source and by participant, and the metadata was provided uncurated.

This TCR derives from a man aged 50-60 years with acute or convalescent COVID-19. Sequencing was performed on peripheral blood. The receptor chain draws on TRBV6-5 and TRBJ1-4; perhaps TRBD1 is the D gene, with 6 bases matching. The sequence in DNA is TGTGCCAGCAGGGCTGGACAGACAACTAATGAAAAACTGTTTTTT. Translated, it gives CASRAGQTTNEKLFF.